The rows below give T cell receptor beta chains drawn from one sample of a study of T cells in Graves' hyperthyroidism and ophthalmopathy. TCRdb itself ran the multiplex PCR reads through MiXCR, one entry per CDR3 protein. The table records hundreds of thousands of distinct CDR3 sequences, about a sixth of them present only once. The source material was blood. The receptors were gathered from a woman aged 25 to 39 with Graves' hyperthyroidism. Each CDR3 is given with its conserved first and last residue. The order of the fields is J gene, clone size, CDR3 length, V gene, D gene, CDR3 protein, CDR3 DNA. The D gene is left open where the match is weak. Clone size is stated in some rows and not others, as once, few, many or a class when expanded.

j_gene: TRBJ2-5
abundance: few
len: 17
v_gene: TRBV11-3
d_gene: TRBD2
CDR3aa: CASSWGLAGWEEETQYF
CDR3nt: TGTGCCAGCAGCTGGGGACTAGCGGGATGGGAGGAAGAGACCCAGTACTTC

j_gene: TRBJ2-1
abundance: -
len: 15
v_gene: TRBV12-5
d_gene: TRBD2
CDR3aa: CASGLVRGGVDEQFF
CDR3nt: TGTGCTAGTGGTTTGGTAAGGGGAGGGGTGGATGAGCAGTTCTTC

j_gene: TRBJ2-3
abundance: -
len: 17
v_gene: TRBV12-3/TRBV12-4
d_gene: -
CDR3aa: CASSSGLGGGVADTQYF
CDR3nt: TGTGCCAGCAGTTCGGGACTCGGAGGGGGGGTGGCAGATACGCAGTATTTT

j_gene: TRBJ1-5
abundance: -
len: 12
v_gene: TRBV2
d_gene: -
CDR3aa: CASSEDYQPQHF
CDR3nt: TGTGCCAGCAGTGAGGACTATCAGCCCCAGCATTTT

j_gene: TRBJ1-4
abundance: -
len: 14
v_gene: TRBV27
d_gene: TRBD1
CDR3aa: CASSPGTGGGKLFF
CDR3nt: TGTGCCAGCAGTCCTGGGACAGGGGGCGGAAAACTGTTTTTT

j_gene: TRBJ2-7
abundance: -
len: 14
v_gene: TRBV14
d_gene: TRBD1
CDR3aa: CASSQRTGESEQYF
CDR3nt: TGTGCCAGCAGCCAAAGGACAGGGGAAAGCGAGCAGTACTTC

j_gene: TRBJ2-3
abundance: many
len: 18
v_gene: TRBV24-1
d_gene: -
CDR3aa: CATSDHLTGWGSPDTQYF
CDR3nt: TGTGCCACCAGCGACCACCTAACCGGCTGGGGGAGTCCAGATACGCAGTATTTT

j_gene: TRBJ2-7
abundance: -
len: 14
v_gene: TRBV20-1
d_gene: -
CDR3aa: CSARRSGNTYEQYF
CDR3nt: TGCAGTGCTAGAAGATCGGGGAATACCTACGAGCAGTACTTC

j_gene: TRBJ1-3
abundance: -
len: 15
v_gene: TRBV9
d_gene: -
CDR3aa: CASSVTGIAGNTIYF
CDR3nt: TGTGCCAGCAGCGTCACAGGTATCGCTGGAAACACCATATATTTT

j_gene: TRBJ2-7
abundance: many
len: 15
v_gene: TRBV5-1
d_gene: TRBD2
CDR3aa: CASSSPGLGGDEQYF
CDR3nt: TGCGCCAGCAGTTCCCCGGGACTAGGAGGGGACGAGCAGTACTTC

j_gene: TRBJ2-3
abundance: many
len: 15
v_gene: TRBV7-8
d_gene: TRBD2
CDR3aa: CASTPGGVSTDTQYF
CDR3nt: TGTGCCAGCACCCCGGGGGGAGTTAGCACAGATACGCAGTATTTT

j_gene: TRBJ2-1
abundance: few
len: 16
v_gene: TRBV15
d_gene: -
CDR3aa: CATSKRASALSDEQFF
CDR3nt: TGTGCCACCAGCAAAAGGGCCTCAGCCCTTTCGGATGAGCAGTTCTTC

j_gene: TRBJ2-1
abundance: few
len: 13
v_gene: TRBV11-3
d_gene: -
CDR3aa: CASSPLGRQEQFF
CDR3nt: TGTGCCAGCAGCCCCCTCGGCAGGCAAGAGCAGTTCTTC

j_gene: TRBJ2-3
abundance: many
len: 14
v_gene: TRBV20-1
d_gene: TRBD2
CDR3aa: CSASNGGTTDTQYF
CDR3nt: TGCAGTGCTTCGAACGGGGGGACCACAGATACGCAGTATTTT

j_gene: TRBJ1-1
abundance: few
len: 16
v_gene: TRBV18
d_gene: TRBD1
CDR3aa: CASSPNLGTGSTEAFF
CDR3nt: TGTGCCAGCTCACCGAACCTCGGGACAGGGTCCACTGAAGCTTTCTTT

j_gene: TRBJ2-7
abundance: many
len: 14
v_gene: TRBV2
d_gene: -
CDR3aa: CASSEIQGSYEQYF
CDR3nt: TGTGCCAGCAGTGAAATCCAGGGTAGCTACGAGCAGTACTTC

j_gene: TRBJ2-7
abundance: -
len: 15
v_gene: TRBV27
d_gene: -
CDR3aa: CASSSGGLEGYEQYF
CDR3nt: TGTGCCAGCAGCTCAGGGGGACTCGAGGGCTACGAGCAGTACTTC

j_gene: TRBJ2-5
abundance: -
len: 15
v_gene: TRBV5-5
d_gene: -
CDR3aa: CASSLWDWEKETQYF
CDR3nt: TGTGCCAGCAGCTTATGGGACTGGGAAAAAGAGACCCAGTACTTC

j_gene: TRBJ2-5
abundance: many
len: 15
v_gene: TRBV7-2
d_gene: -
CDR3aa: CASSLSGSGPETQYF
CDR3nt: TGTGCCAGCAGCTTATCAGGCTCGGGACCGGAGACCCAGTACTTC

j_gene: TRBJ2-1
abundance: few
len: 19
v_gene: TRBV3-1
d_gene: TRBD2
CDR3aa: CASSQDEAGRGSSYNEQFF
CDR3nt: TGTGCCAGCAGCCAAGATGAGGCGGGGCGGGGGAGCTCCTACAATGAGCAGTTCTTC

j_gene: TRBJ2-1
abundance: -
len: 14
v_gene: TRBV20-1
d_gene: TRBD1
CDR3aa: CSASSQGASNEQFF
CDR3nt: TGCAGTGCTAGTAGTCAGGGGGCGAGCAATGAGCAGTTCTTC

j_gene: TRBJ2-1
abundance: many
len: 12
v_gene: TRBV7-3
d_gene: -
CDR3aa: CASSSEVGEQFF
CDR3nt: TGTGCCAGCAGCTCGGAGGTGGGTGAGCAGTTCTTC

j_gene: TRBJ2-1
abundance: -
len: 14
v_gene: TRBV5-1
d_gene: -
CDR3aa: CASSSMGSYNEQFF
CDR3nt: TGCGCCAGCAGCTCAATGGGCTCCTACAATGAGCAGTTCTTC

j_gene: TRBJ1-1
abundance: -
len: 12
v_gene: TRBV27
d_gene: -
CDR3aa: CASRSGGAGAFF
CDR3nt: TGTGCCAGCAGGTCCGGGGGCGCGGGGGCTTTCTTT

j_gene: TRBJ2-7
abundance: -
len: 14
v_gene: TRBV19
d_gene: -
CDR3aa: CASSMSGHSYEQYF
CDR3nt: TGTGCCAGTAGTATGTCGGGACACTCCTACGAGCAGTACTTC

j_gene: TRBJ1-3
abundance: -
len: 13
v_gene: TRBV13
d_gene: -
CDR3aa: CASRGLGGNTIYF
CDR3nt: TGTGCCAGCCGAGGACTGGGTGGAAACACCATATATTTT

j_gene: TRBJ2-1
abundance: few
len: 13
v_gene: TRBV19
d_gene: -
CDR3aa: CASSIGSLNEQFF
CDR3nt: TGTGCCAGTAGTATCGGATCTTTGAATGAGCAGTTCTTC

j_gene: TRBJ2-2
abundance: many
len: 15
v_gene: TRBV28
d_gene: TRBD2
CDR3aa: CASHIAGSDTGELFF
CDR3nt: TGTGCCAGTCACATAGCGGGATCGGACACCGGGGAGCTGTTTTTT

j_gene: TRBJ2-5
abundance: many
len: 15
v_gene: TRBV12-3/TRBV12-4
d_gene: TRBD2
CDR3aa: CASSLAGGDQETQYF
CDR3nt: TGTGCCAGCAGTTTAGCGGGAGGGGACCAAGAGACCCAGTACTTC

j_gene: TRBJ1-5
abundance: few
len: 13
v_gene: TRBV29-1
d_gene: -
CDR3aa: CSVIPGSRQPQHF
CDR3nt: TGCAGCGTTATTCCCGGGAGCAGGCAGCCCCAGCATTTT

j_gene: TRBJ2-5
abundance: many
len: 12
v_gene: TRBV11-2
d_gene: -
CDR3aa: CASSRNRETQYF
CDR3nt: TGTGCCAGCAGCAGAAACAGGGAGACCCAGTACTTC

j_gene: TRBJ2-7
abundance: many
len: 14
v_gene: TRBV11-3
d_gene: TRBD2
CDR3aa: CASSFRSGHYEQYF
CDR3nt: TGTGCCAGCAGCTTCCGTAGCGGGCACTACGAGCAGTACTTC

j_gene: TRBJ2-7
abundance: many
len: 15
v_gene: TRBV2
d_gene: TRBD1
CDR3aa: CASTPPGGAYYEQYF
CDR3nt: TGTGCCAGCACCCCCCCAGGGGGCGCCTACTACGAGCAGTACTTC

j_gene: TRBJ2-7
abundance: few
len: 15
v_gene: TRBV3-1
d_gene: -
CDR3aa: CASSQGGLLSYEQYF
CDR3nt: TGTGCCAGCAGCCAAGGGGGACTTCTCTCCTACGAGCAGTACTTC

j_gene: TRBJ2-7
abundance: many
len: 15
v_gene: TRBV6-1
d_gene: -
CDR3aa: CASSPHYESSYEQYF
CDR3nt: TGTGCCAGCAGCCCCCATTACGAGAGCTCCTACGAGCAGTACTTC

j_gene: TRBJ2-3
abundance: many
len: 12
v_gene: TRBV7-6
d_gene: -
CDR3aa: CASSLDQDTQYF
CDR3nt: TGTGCCAGCAGCTTAGATCAAGATACGCAGTATTTT

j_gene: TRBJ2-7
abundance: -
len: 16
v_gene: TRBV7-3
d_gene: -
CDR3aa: CASSFGRSTGSYEQYF
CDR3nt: TGTGCCAGCAGCTTCGGGCGATCGACAGGCTCCTACGAGCAGTACTTC

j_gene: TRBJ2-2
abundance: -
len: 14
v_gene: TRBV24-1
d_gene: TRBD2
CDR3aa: CATQLAGITGELFF
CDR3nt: TGTGCCACCCAACTAGCGGGAATCACCGGGGAGCTGTTTTTT

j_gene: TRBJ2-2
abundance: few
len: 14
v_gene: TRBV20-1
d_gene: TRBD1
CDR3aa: CSAPRTGATGELFF
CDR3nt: TGCAGTGCCCCCCGGACAGGCGCCACCGGGGAGCTGTTTTTT

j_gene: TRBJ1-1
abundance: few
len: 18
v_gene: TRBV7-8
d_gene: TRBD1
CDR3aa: CASSLEGGQGAIGTEAFF
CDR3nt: TGTGCCAGCAGCTTAGAGGGAGGACAGGGGGCTATCGGGACTGAAGCTTTCTTT

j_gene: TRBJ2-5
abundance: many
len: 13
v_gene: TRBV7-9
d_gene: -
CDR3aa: CASSLGKKETQYF
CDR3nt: TGTGCCAGCAGCTTAGGGAAAAAAGAGACCCAGTACTTC

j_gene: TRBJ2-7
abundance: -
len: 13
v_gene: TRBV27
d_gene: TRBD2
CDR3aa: CASRSGLAHEQYF
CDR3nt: TGTGCCAGCAGATCAGGACTAGCACACGAGCAGTACTTC

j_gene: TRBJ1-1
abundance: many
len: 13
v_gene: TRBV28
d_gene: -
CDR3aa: CASRAGLNTEAFF
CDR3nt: TGTGCCAGCAGGGCCGGGTTGAACACTGAAGCTTTCTTT

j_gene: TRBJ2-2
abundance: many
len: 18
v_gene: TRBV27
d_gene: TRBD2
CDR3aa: CASSSPTSGSLYTGELFF
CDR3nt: TGTGCCAGCAGTAGCCCAACTAGCGGGAGTTTGTACACCGGGGAGCTGTTTTTT

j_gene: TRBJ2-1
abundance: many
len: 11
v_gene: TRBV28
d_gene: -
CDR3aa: CASNSYNEQFF
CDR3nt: TGTGCCAGCAACAGCTACAATGAGCAGTTCTTC

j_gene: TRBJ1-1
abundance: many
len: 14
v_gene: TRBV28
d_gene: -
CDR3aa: CASSQVAGYREAFF
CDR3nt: TGTGCCAGCAGTCAGGTCGCAGGGTACCGTGAAGCTTTCTTT

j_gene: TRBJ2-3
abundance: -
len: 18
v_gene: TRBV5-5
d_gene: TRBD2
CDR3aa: CASSLYSGRIGDTDTQYF
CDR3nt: TGTGCCAGCAGCTTGTACAGCGGGAGAATCGGAGACACAGATACGCAGTATTTT

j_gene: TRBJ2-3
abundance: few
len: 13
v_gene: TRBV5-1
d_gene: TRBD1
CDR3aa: CASSGTGADTQYF
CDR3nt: TGCGCCAGCAGTGGGACAGGGGCAGATACGCAGTATTTT

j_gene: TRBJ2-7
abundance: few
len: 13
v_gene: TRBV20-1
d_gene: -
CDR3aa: CSARPTAAYEQYF
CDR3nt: TGCAGTGCTAGACCGACAGCAGCCTACGAGCAGTACTTC

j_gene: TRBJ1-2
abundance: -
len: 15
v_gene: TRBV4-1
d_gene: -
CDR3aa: CASSQVVGLSYGYTF
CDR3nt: TGCGCCAGCAGCCAAGTTGTGGGGCTAAGCTATGGCTACACCTTC

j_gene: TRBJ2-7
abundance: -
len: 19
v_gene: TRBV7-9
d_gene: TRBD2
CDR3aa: CASSDGLAGAPHTGDEQYF
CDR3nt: TGTGCCAGCAGCGATGGACTAGCGGGAGCGCCACATACGGGGGACGAGCAGTACTTC

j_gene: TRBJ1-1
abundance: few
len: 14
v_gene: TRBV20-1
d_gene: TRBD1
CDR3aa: CSARAWTGEVEAFF
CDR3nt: TGCAGTGCTAGAGCTTGGACAGGAGAGGTTGAAGCTTTCTTT

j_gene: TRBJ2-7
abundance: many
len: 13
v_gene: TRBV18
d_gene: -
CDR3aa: CASSPGLVYEQYF
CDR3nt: TGTGCCAGCTCACCCGGACTTGTCTACGAGCAGTACTTC

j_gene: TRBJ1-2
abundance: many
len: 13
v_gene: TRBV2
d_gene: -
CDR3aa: CASSRGPEGGYTF
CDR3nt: TGTGCCAGCTCCCGGGGCCCTGAGGGTGGCTACACCTTC

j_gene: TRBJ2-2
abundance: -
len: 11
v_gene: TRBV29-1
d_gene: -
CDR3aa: CSELNTGELFF
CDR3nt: TGCAGCGAACTAAACACCGGGGAGCTGTTTTTT

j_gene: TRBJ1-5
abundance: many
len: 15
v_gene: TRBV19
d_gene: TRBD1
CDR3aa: CASSIGGQGNQPQHF
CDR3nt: TGTGCCAGTAGTATCGGGGGACAGGGCAATCAGCCCCAGCATTTT

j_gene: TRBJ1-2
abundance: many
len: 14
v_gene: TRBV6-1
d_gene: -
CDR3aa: CASSEARGAVGYTF
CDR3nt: TGTGCCAGCAGTGAAGCGCGGGGGGCTGTTGGCTACACCTTC